These 8 T cell receptor beta chains came from one sample sequenced in a study of T cells in Graves' hyperthyroidism and ophthalmopathy. Amplified TCR beta CDR3 regions came from RNA transcripts. First-round RT-PCR of the TCR CDR3 relied on the HTBI primer set. TCRdb reanalysed the multiplex PCR reads using MiXCR and keeps one entry per CDR3 protein. The sample shows about 510,000 distinct CDR3 sequences, approximately 15% of them seen only once. What was sequenced was blood. These receptor sequences come from a middle-aged woman with Graves' hyperthyroidism.

This clonotype was seen repeatedly, ten times or more. V is TRBV27 and J is TRBJ2-7; a possible D gene is TRBD1 (5 bases). The CDR3 loop spans 14 amino acids. The V end lost 6 bases, the J end lost 2 bases, and 14 bases lay between the germline ends. CDR1 is MNHEY and CDR2 is SMNVEV in the germline V gene (reference sequence). The chain's CDR3 is CASRNTGSTYEQYF. The CDR3 DNA reads as TGTGCCAGCAGAAATACAGGTTCTACCTACGAGCAGTACTTC.

This clonotype was counted at least ten times. V usage is TRBV18 and J usage is TRBJ1-3; a weak D match, TRBD1 (5 bases). This CDR3 is built from 15 residues. V was pared by 3 bases and J by 0 bases, with 9 bases between. Germline V gene lookup returns CDR1 KGHSH and CDR2 LQKENI. CDR3: CASSPGTGSGNTIYF. Written as DNA, the CDR3 is TGTGCCAGCTCACCCGGGACTGGCTCTGGAAACACCATATATTTT.

At least ten counts were recorded for this clonotype. The DNA of the CDR3 is TGCGCCAGCAGCTTGGACGGCAGAACTAATGAAAAACTGTTTTTT. Protein sequence: CASSLDGRTNEKLFF. J is TRBJ1-4 and V is TRBV5-1; D gene unclear. CDR1 is SGHRS, CDR2 YFSETQ, per germline. The CDR3 contains 15 residues. The V end was cut by 0 bases, the J end by 1 base, with 7 bases between.

This clonotype was seen ten or more times. The V call is TRBV12-3 or TRBV12-4, the J call TRBJ2-2; D ambiguous. The CDR3 sequence is 13 residues long. The V and J ends lost 1 base and 6 bases respectively, with 6 bases between them. This chain's CDR3 is CASSLGFSGELFF. CDR3 sequence (DNA): TGTGCCAGCAGTTTAGGGTTTTCCGGGGAGCTGTTTTTT.

This clonotype was detected many times. In nucleotides, the CDR3 is TGTGCCAGCAAGTTCGCGGGTCCGAACACCGGGGAGCTGTTTTTT. Translating gives CASKFAGPNTGELFF. The chain uses TRBV28 and TRBJ2-2, with D tentatively TRBD2 (5 bases). Deletions cut 7 bases from V and 0 bases from J, with 12 bases between. This CDR3 contains 15 residues. CDR1 and CDR2 (germline): MDHEN, SYDVKM. The entire variable domain, with the rest obtained from reference TRBV28 and TRBJ2-2, is as follows: DVKVTQSSRYLVKRTGEKVFLECVQDMDHENMFWYRQDPGLGLRLIYFSYDVKMKEKGDIPEGYSVSREKKERFSLILESASTNQTSMYLCASKFAGPNTGELFFGEGSRLTVL.

This clonotype was counted ten times or more. This chain uses TRBV28 with TRBJ1-2, with TRBD1 as a possible D gene (5 bases). The CDR3 runs 12 residues. With 9 bases removed from V and 5 bases from J, the gap between germline ends came to 13 bases. CDR1 is MDHEN, CDR2 SYDVKM, per germline. The CDR3 spells CASTDGGYGYTF. The CDR3 nucleotides read TGTGCCAGTACGGACGGGGGGTATGGCTACACCTTC.

This clonotype was seen repeatedly, ten times or more. CDR3 bases: TGCAGTGCTATTGGCAGGGGCAACACTGAAGCTTTCTTT. Residues: CSAIGRGNTEAFF. The chain recombines TRBV20-1 with TRBJ1-1; a possible D gene is TRBD1 (6 bases). The germline V gene encodes CDR1 DFQATT and CDR2 SNEGSKA (reference sequence). This CDR3 is 13 amino acids long. V lost 4 bases and J 2 bases, leaving 11 bases between the germline ends.

This clonotype was counted ten times or more. The chain joins TRBV28 to TRBJ1-1, with D possibly TRBD1 on 5 matching bases. The CDR3 runs 12 residues. Germline V gene sequence: CDR1 MDHEN, CDR2 SYDVKM. The ends were cut back, 5 bases at V and 8 bases at J, with 12 bases in the middle. CDR3 coding DNA: TGTGCCAGCAGTCCCGGGACGGTAGAAGCTTTCTTT. It specifies CASSPGTVEAFF. Full variable domain (remainder filled in from reference TRBV28 and TRBJ1-1): DVKVTQSSRYLVKRTGEKVFLECVQDMDHENMFWYRQDPGLGLRLIYFSYDVKMKEKGDIPEGYSVSREKKERFSLILESASTNQTSMYLCASSPGTVEAFFGQGTRLTVV.